This entry is about one TCR beta chain. The antigen it recognizes is unknown. No base qualities exist here, and no much larger clone lies one base off it. This record comes from a study of blood T cell repertoires in COVID-19 (dated by TCRdb to the early 2020s). Context from the whole study: Samples covering the acute and convalescent phases of COVID-19 were provided by collaborators in the United States, Italy and Spain. Samples came from the ongoing ImmuneRACE study (first 160 participants) plus 1,254 subjects from 6 global collaborators. A freely available public database, intended as a resource for researchers studying the immune response to SARS-CoV-2, is where the repertoires were released. HLA class I and class II types, where available, came from metadata supplied by the sample provider rather than from assay-based typing. Subjects who had been exposed to COVID-19, were actively infected with it, or had recovered from it provided the deeply sampled blood TCRbeta repertoires that made up the dataset. Nearly every sample came with metadata listing a de-identified subject ID, COVID-19 status, age in years and sex. The prospective study material was composed of cDNA or gDNA derived from T cells, B-cell-depleted T cells, or PBMCs.

Study-wide findings and limitations: The quantity of clinical and demographic metadata differed by source and by participant and was supplied without curation.

TCRbeta CDR3 regions were amplified from genomic DNA by means of the immunoSEQ Assay, a bias-controlled multiplex PCR. As for how the authors treated the data: The number of nucleated cells in each sample was estimated from the amplification of reference gene primers within the assay. Sequence reads were collapsed and filtered to measure the absolute abundance of every unique TCRbeta CDR3 rearrangement. For each sample, productive Simpson clonality was calculated as the square root of Simpson's diversity index across productive rearrangements. The table was pulled from immuneACCESS by TCRdb, which kept in-frame rearrangements only. Such tables lose some clones; where checked, under half of the loss comes from unresolved V genes, and the rest has no known cause. That table gives V, J and clone size, and the DNA gave D and trimming. This sample comprises a few hundred thousand clones, approximately 88% of them detected only once. The ten largest make up almost 9.5% of the sample.

Whole blood was collected in K2EDTA tubes by collaborating institutions according to the institutions' own protocols. Collaborator samples were shipped for TCRbeta analysis as frozen whole blood, isolated PBMCs, or DNA extracted from either sample type. Including the terminal cysteine and phenylalanine, the CDR3 comprises 13 residues. The sequence is cut down to CDR3 DNA, 39 bases in frame from base 1. The germline V gene (reference sequence) gives CDR1 as SEHNR and CDR2 as FQNEAQ. Between the V and J ends, shortened by 7 bases and 2 bases respectively, the junction contains 11 bases. This TCR derives from a man younger than 35 with active or convalescent COVID-19. The rearrangement combines TRBV7-9 with TRBJ1-1, with no reliable assignment of the D segment. The specimen sequenced was peripheral blood. Read as DNA, the sequence is TGTGCCAGCACCTCGGGAAGCAACACTGAAGCTTTCTTT. It translates as CASTSGSNTEAFF.